This T cell receptor beta chain was sequenced during a study of T-cell reconstitution after alpha-beta-depleted transplantation in children (dated by TCRdb to the mid-2010s). In terms of the full investigation: Using TCR repertoire profiling, the study followed T-cell immune reconstitution in a quantitative way in children after TCRalphabeta/CD19-depleted allogeneic hematopoietic cell transplantation.

The CDR3, cysteine through phenylalanine, is 14 amino acids long. Solely the CDR3 DNA is kept, with 42 bases framed from the first base. The junction shows trimming of 2 bases on V and 4 bases on J, plus 11 bases between the germline ends. CDR1 and CDR2 are read off the germline V gene as SGHTA and FQGNSA. Results the study describes overall, beyond this receptor: In some patients, high TCRbeta diversity at day 60 was attributed to recipient T cells and intrathymic progenitors that had survived conditioning. Over the following months the frequencies of hyperexpanded clones went down, and after one year T-cell counts and TCRbeta diversity were mostly credited to newly produced T cells. Apparently early alphabetaT-cell count recovery about two months after transplant reportedly relied on only several hundred rapidly expanded clones derived from non-depleted graft cells.

Library creation used PCR. Sequencing instrument: Illumina HiSeq 2500. Molecular barcoding was employed in the preparation of TCR libraries, with unique molecular identifiers being used to normalize TCRbeta repertoire quantification. TCRdb trimmed public reads at Q25 via fastp, called clones via MiXCR and kept in-frame beta chains. Each CDR3 protein gets just one entry, which takes the most common genes and DNA from the rows behind it. The sample records almost 250,000 distinct CDR3 sequences, about a quarter of which are singletons. The ten biggest clones cover less than 3.5% of the sample. Remarks on this clonotype: Its antigen target is currently unknown. Per-base qualities were not stored, and no clone one base away is much larger.

The treatment or condition label of this sample denotes: allogeneic hematopoietic cell transplantation with graft depleted of TCRalphabeta T cells and CD19 B cells. The transplant recipients were children given TCRalphabeta/CD19-depleted allogeneic hematopoietic cell grafts. This specimen was PBMCs, taken before TCRalphabeta/CD19-depleted stem cell transplant. This TCR was recovered from a girl aged 2 to 9 with Fanconi anemia, due to receive a stem cell transplant. The chain joins TRBV7-2 to TRBJ1-1, with no reliable assignment of the D segment. The DNA sequence reads TGTGCCAGCAGCTTAAGGATTCGGCCCACTGAAGCTTTCTTT. Its translation reads: CASSLRIRPTEAFF.